The T cell receptor (beta chain) described here comes from a study of T cell repertoires in cytomegalovirus infection. V lost 0 bases, J lost 6 bases, and 9 bases lay in between. The CDR3 contains 13 residues. The germline gives CDR1 SNHLY, CDR2 FYNNEI. Via MiXCR, TCRdb re-called the reads, giving one row per CDR3 protein. This sample has 200,000 to 250,000 distinct CDR3 sequences, with roughly 6.5% found just once. This clonotype was counted ten times or more. Its antigen is still unknown. Study results and caveats: Cumulative public TCR beta family frequency identified carriers of CMV plus the relevant HLA.

The sequencing input was PBMCs. The TCR originated in a human donor in good health (CMV status not recorded). Some clones in this sample may be carry-over from other donors' samples. V and J are TRBV2 and TRBJ2-7; D possibly corresponds to TRBD1 (6 bases). This CDR3 is CASSEASGVEQYF. CDR3 bases: TGTGCCAGCAGTGAAGCGTCAGGGGTCGAGCAGTACTTC.